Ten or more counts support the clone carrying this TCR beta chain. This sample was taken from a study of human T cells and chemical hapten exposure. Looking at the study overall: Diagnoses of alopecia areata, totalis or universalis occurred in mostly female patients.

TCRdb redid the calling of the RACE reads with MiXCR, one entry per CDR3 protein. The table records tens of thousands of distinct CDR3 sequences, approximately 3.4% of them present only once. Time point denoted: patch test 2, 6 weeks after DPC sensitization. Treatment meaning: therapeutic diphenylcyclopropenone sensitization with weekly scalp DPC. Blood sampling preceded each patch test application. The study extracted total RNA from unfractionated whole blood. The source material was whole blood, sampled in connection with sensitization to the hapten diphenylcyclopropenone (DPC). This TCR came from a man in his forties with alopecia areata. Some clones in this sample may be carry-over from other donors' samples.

CDR3 DNA sequence: TGCAGCGTTGGTGTCCTATCGCTCACAGATACGCAGTATTTT. Its translation: CSVGVLSLTDTQYF. This chain joins TRBV29-1 and TRBJ2-3; no definite D call. V was pared by 4 bases and J by 2 bases, with 13 bases between. Germline V gene data show CDR1 as SQVTM and CDR2 as ANQGSEA. The CDR3 is 14 amino acids.